These 29 T cell receptor beta chains came from one sample sequenced in a study of T cell responses to AZD1222 COVID-19 vaccine. Sequenced by immunoSEQ multiplex PCR; TCRdb stores in-frame clones only, minus some. The sample holds roughly 100,000 clones, 75% to 90% seen once. This sample comprised peripheral blood, obtained on day 0 of AZD1222 vaccination. These receptors were taken from an adult in good health.

CDR3 DNA: TGTGCCAGTAGTATAGGCGGTACAAAAGAGACCCAGTACTTC. Its protein is CASSIGGTKETQYF. The chain recombines TRBV19 with TRBJ2-5; D unresolved. The V end lost 1 base, the J end lost 3 bases, and 9 bases lay between the germline ends. Per germline, CDR1 LNHDA and CDR2 SQIVND (reference sequence). CDR3 size: 14 residues.

The CDR3: CASSPAMVVAGELFF. In DNA, the CDR3 is TGTGCCAGCAGCCCGGCGATGGTCGTCGCCGGGGAGCTGTTTTTT. V is TRBV13 and J is TRBJ2-2; D is uncertain. CDR3 length: 15 residues. The V end was cut by 5 bases, the J end by 6 bases, with 16 bases between. The germline CDR1 and CDR2 sequences are PRHDT and FYEKMQ (reference sequence).

The chain recombines TRBV9 with TRBJ2-1, with D perhaps TRBD1 (6 bases). The CDR3 is made up of 14 amino acids. Germline values: CDR1 SGDLS, CDR2 YYNGEE. V was trimmed by 0 bases and J by 5 bases, leaving 9 bases between them. The CDR3 loop reads CASSVGPGDNEQFF. The CDR3 DNA is TGTGCCAGCAGCGTAGGTCCAGGGGACAATGAGCAGTTCTTC.

This sequence joins TRBV24-1 and TRBJ1-4; D is uncertain. Germline V lookup: CDR1 KGHDR, CDR2 SFDVKD. The CDR3 contains 14 residues. V lost 8 bases, J lost 3 bases, and 12 bases lay in between. The CDR3 bases are TGTGCCACCAATGGCGAGGACTCTAATGAAAAACTGTTTTTT. This sequence encodes CATNGEDSNEKLFF.

The rearrangement joins TRBV9 to TRBJ1-3; D gene uncertain. Germline assignment: CDR1 SGDLS and CDR2 YYNGEE. This CDR3 is 13 amino acids long. Trimming removed 7 bases at V and 0 bases at J, with 8 bases between. The DNA of the CDR3 is TGTGCCAGCGAGGGCGGCTCTGGAAACACCATATATTTT. Translation: CASEGGSGNTIYF.

The chain uses TRBV7-2 and TRBJ1-1; 7 bases match TRBD1. Germline V lookup: CDR1 SGHTA, CDR2 FQGNSA. Unmatched junction bases numbered 4, after V lost 5 bases and J lost 4 bases. CDR3 length: 13 residues. CDR3 coding DNA: TGTGCCAGCAGCACCCGACAGGGCACTGAAGCTTTCTTT. As protein: CASSTRQGTEAFF.

This clone has a single count. The chain couples TRBV9 to TRBJ2-1; D is possibly TRBD2 (7 bases). The germline CDR1 and CDR2 sequences are SGDLS and YYNGEE. The CDR3 totals 17 residues. Trimming pared 4 bases from V and 10 bases from J, leaving 27 bases between. CDR3 region: CASSPRTSGGSVGEQFF. The CDR3 region has the DNA TGTGCCAGCAGCCCTCGGACTAGTGGGGGCTCAGTGGGGGAGCAGTTCTTC.

The genes are TRBV10-2 and TRBJ1-1; 10 nucleotides align to TRBD1. Germline CDR1 is WSHSY and CDR2 is SAAADI. Trimming cost V 4 bases and J 5 bases; bases outside gene matches: 4. The CDR3 is 14 residues long. In DNA, the CDR3 is TGCGCCAGCAGTGTAAGACAGGGGGCTACTGAAGCTTTCTTT. Its protein is CASSVRQGATEAFF.

The rearrangement links TRBV19 to TRBJ1-5; 8 nucleotides agree with TRBD1. Germline V gene sequence: CDR1 LNHDA, CDR2 SQIVND (reference sequence). This CDR3 contains 15 residues. V lost 5 bases, J lost 5 bases, and 8 bases stayed unmatched. The CDR3 DNA reads as TGTGCCAGTAGTCCGGACAGGGAGATTGATCAGCCCCAGCATTTT. This codes for CASSPDREIDQPQHF.

The chain is built from TRBV27 and TRBJ2-5; D may be TRBD1 (6 bases). Germline-derived CDR1 and CDR2 are MNHEY and SMNVEV (reference sequence). Trimming removed 3 bases from V and 4 bases from J, with 12 bases in between. The CDR3 runs 14 residues. CDR3 residues: CASSFTTGGETQYF. Written as DNA, the CDR3 is TGTGCCAGCAGTTTTACGACAGGTGGAGAGACCCAGTACTTC.

The CDR3 here is CASSLGQGSQPQHF. The CDR3 DNA sequence: TGCGCCAGCAGCTTAGGACAGGGAAGTCAGCCCCAGCATTTT. V gene TRBV5-1 combines with J gene TRBJ1-5; the match to TRBD1 covers 8 bases. There are 14 residues in the CDR3. Germline loops: CDR1 SGHRS, CDR2 YFSETQ. V was pared by 2 bases and J by 6 bases, with 4 bases of the junction left unmatched.

This sequence joins TRBV27 and TRBJ2-1; D unresolved. Germline V gene lookup returns CDR1 MNHEY and CDR2 SMNVEV (reference sequence). V gave up 6 bases and J gave up 9 bases, with 18 bases separating them. The CDR3 consists of 14 residues. CDR3 amino acids: CASSSSKLVGEQFF. The CDR3 DNA reads TGTGCCAGCAGCTCTAGTAAGTTAGTCGGTGAGCAGTTCTTC.

Comment on this clone: The junction and the germline gene differ at one end; a read error may be behind it. This rearrangement joins TRBV10-3 to TRBJ2-7; D is unresolved. The germline V gene encodes CDR1 ENHRY and CDR2 SYGVKD. This CDR3 comprises 13 residues. CDR3 nucleotide sequence: TGTGTCATCAGTGAGCCCCGGGTTGCGGAGCAGTACTTC. Its protein is CVISEPRVAEQYF.

There are a few counts of this clone. The chain recombines TRBV6-1 with TRBJ1-2; D is ambiguous. Trimming removed 1 base from V and 1 base from J, with 7 bases in between. Germline V lookup: CDR1 MNHNS, CDR2 SASEGT. This CDR3 contains 14 residues. Here the CDR3 reads CASSEGWVNYGYTF. In DNA, the CDR3 is TGTGCCAGCAGTGAAGGGTGGGTTAACTATGGCTACACCTTC.

The V gene is TRBV12-5, the J gene TRBJ1-1; D is perhaps TRBD1 (6 bases). Germline V gives CDR1 LGHNT, CDR2 FRNRAP. The ends were cut back, 1 base at V and 0 bases at J, with 12 bases in the middle. The CDR3 has 16 amino acids. The CDR3 spells CASGLGPGHMNTEAFF. CDR3 nucleotides: TGTGCTAGTGGTTTGGGACCGGGACACATGAACACTGAAGCTTTCTTT.

The chain employs TRBV19 and TRBJ1-1; D not certain. Germline-derived CDR1 and CDR2 are LNHDA and SQIVND (reference sequence). Between the trimmed V and J ends, which lost 3 bases and 7 bases, there was a span of 18 bases. The CDR3 runs 15 residues. The CDR3 DNA follows: TGTGCCAGTAGTATCTCCGGGCCCTCAGGAGGTGAAGCTTTCTTT. It yields the protein CASSISGPSGGEAFF.

Written as DNA, the CDR3 is TGCAGCGTCCAACGGGACATCGCCTACGAGCAGTACTTC. Translated, it gives CSVQRDIAYEQYF. V usage is TRBV29-1 and J usage is TRBJ2-7, with D perhaps matching TRBD1 (6 bases). CDR3 size: 13 residues. CDR1 is SQVTM and CDR2 is ANQGSEA in the germline V gene. The V gene lost 6 bases and the J gene lost 2 bases, with 14 bases spanning the gap.

In this sample, this clone turned up once. The CDR3 DNA follows: TGTGCCAGCAGTCCGCTAGAGGGATCCTATAATTCACCCCTCCACTTT. This gives the protein CASSPLEGSYNSPLHF. J is TRBJ1-6 and V is TRBV27, with D hard to call. The CDR3 sequence is 16 residues long. The V and J ends lost 5 bases and 1 base respectively, with 12 bases between them. Germline values: CDR1 MNHEY, CDR2 SMNVEV (reference sequence).

The CDR3 nucleotides are TGTGCCTGGAGAGCGGGTGAACCTAACTATGGCTACACCTTC. It specifies CAWRAGEPNYGYTF. V is TRBV30 and J is TRBJ1-2; D not resolved. Germline V gene lookup returns CDR1 GTSNPN and CDR2 SVGIG (reference sequence). Deletions cut 3 bases from V and 0 bases from J, with 11 bases between. The CDR3 loop spans 14 amino acids.

Only one count was recorded for this clone. The chain combines TRBV19 with TRBJ1-4; TRBD1 matches 9 bases. CDR3 size: 15 residues. Germline V gives CDR1 LNHDA, CDR2 SQIVND (reference sequence). V lost 4 bases and J lost 7; bases outside the gene matches: 7. CDR3 coding DNA: TGTGCCAGTAGTACCTGGACAGGGGCGGTTGAAAAACTGTTTTTT. Its translation is CASSTWTGAVEKLFF. The variable domain in full, with the rest retrieved from reference TRBV19 and TRBJ1-4, is DGGITQSPKYLFRKEGQNVTLSCEQNLNHDAMYWYRQDPGQGLRLIYYSQIVNDFQKGDIAEGYSVSREKKESFPLTVTSAQKNPTAFYLCASSTWTGAVEKLFFGSGTQLSVL.

V and J are TRBV19 and TRBJ1-2, with 9 bases that match TRBD1. Germline V CDR1 and CDR2: LNHDA, SQIVND (reference sequence). There are 14 residues in the CDR3. V shed 6 bases, J shed 6 bases, and the junction held 8 bases outside the gene matches. The CDR3 bases are TGTGCCAGTAGCCTTCCGGGACAGGGCCATGGCTACACCTTC. Its protein is CASSLPGQGHGYTF.

The genes are TRBV12-3 or TRBV12-4 and TRBJ2-4; D uncertain. This CDR3 spans 12 amino acids. The germline V and J ends were trimmed by 5 bases and 3 bases, with 5 bases remaining between them. CDR3 residues: CASSVGKNIQYF. Written as DNA, the CDR3 is TGTGCCAGCAGTGTGGGCAAAAACATTCAGTACTTC.

The CDR3 nucleotides are TGTGCCGCGGGGGGGGATCACTACAATGAGCAGTTCTTC. Its protein product is CAAGGDHYNEQFF. The chain combines TRBV12-3 or TRBV12-4 with TRBJ2-1, with 9 bases lining up with TRBD2. V shed 11 bases, J shed 3 bases, and the junction held 5 bases outside the gene matches. This CDR3 contains 13 residues.

The chain recombines TRBV2 with TRBJ1-1; TRBD1 matches at 7 bases. The V gene's germline CDR1 is SNHLY and CDR2 FYNNEI. This CDR3 spans 15 amino acids. Losses at the gene ends were 3 bases for V and 3 bases for J; bases not matched to a gene: 7. The CDR3 DNA sequence: TGTGCCAGCAGTGAGCAGGGGGTAGGGGACACTGAAGCTTTCTTT. Residues: CASSEQGVGDTEAFF.

The V and J genes are TRBV7-2 and TRBJ2-2, with 8 bases identical to TRBD2. Germline-derived CDR1 and CDR2 are SGHTA and FQGNSA. The CDR3 is 17 amino acids. The ends lost 7 bases at V and 7 bases at J; junction bases unmatched: 17. The CDR3 sequence: CASTPGTSGGVRGELFF. CDR3 in DNA: TGTGCCAGCACCCCGGGGACTAGTGGGGGGGTCCGCGGGGAGCTGTTTTTT.

The chain recombines TRBV7-2 with TRBJ2-1; TRBD2 agrees at 14 bases. Germline CDR1 and CDR2: SGHTA and FQGNSA. V lost 4 bases and J lost 3; bases outside the gene matches: 11. This CDR3 comprises 19 residues. The CDR3 region is CASSYPGTSGGLGYNEQFF. As DNA, the CDR3 is TGTGCCAGCAGCTACCCCGGGACTAGCGGGGGTTTAGGCTACAATGAGCAGTTCTTC.

The chain is built from TRBV13 and TRBJ1-4; D not certain. The CDR3 is 13 residues long. Germline loops: CDR1 PRHDT, CDR2 FYEKMQ (reference sequence). The germline V and J ends were trimmed by 3 bases and 2 bases, with 4 bases remaining between them. CDR3 sequence reads: CASSFSTNEKLFF. In DNA form, the CDR3 reads TGTGCCAGCAGCTTTTCCACTAATGAAAAACTGTTTTTT.

J is TRBJ2-7 and V is TRBV6-2 or TRBV6-3, with TRBD2 matching 16 bases. The V and J ends lost 2 bases and 1 base, in that order; junction bases with no gene match: 8. The CDR3 covers 19 residues. Germline V gives CDR1 MNHEY, CDR2 SVGEGT. Written as DNA, the CDR3 is TGTGCCAGCAGTTACGATCCCGGGACTAGCGGGGGGGCGTCCTACGAGCAGTACTTC. The encoded protein is CASSYDPGTSGGASYEQYF.

This chain connects TRBV4-1 to TRBJ2-2, with 7 bases identical to TRBD2. CDR1 is MGHRA and CDR2 is YSYEKL in the germline V gene. The V gene end was trimmed by 1 base and the J gene end by 5 bases; junction bases not matched to a gene: 10. The CDR3 runs to 17 residues. CDR3 sequence reads: CASSQGLARGRTGELFF. CDR3 sequence (DNA): TGCGCCAGCAGCCAAGGACTAGCCCGGGGCCGTACCGGGGAGCTGTTTTTT.